This TCR beta chain was observed in a study of T cell changes during pregnancy in multiple sclerosis (dated by TCRdb to about 2019). Broadly, across the study: Changes in the T cell repertoire over the course of pregnancy were examined in this study in women with multiple sclerosis.

CDR1 and CDR2 are drawn from the germline V gene: MDHEN, SYDVKM. The CDR3 runs 16 residues from the cysteine to the phenylalanine. The read is trimmed to its CDR3 DNA, 48 bases read in frame from base 1. Clipping removes 8 bases from V and 0 bases from J, with 5 as the unmatched junction base count. With regard to this clone: Its binding antigen is unknown. No qualities accompany the bases; no much larger clone lies one base away.

Preparation of the library involved the immunoSEQ multiplex PCR assay. As stored in TCRdb, this immuneACCESS dataset retains in-frame rearrangements with V and J assigned. A fraction of the clones does not appear; measured against another copy, unresolved V genes explain less than half of the discrepancy, and the remainder lacks a known reason. The sample table lists about 79,000 clones, about 90% of them with a count of one. Of the sample, less than 0.6% falls within the top ten clones. The sequence derives from a female donor with multiple sclerosis, enrolled in a pregnancy study. Specimen: CD4+ T cells from peripheral blood mononuclear cells, collected in the second trimester of pregnancy. The sequence joins TRBV28 to TRBJ2-1; the junction holds 12 bases that match TRBD2. The nucleotide sequence is TGTGCCAGCCTGGGACTAGCGGGCAACTCCTACAATGAGCAGTTCTTC. It encodes CASLGLAGNSYNEQFF.